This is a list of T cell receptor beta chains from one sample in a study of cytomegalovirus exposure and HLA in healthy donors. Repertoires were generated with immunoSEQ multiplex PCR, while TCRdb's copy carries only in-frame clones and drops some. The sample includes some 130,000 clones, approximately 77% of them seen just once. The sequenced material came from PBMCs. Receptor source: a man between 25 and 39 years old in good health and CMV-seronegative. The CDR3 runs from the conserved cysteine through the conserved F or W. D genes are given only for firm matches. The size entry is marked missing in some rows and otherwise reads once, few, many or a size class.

TGTGCCAGCAGCCATAGTCAGGGTTATGGCTACACCTTC CASSHSQGYGYTF TRBJ1-2 TRBV14 . .
TGTGCCAGCAGCTTCGCCGGAGTAGGCTACAATGAGCAGTTCTTC CASSFAGVGYNEQFF TRBJ2-1 TRBV7-2 . .
TGCGCCAGCAGCTTAAGACAGGGTCCGTGGACCGGGGAGCTGTTTTTT CASSLRQGPWTGELFF TRBJ2-2 TRBV5-1 TRBD1 .
TGCGCCAGCAGTCAAAGCGGAGGGGGCGCCTACGAGCAGTACTTC CASSQSGGGAYEQYF TRBJ2-7 TRBV4-1 . .
TGTGCTAGTGGTTTGGTACTGATGCCTTACAATGAGCAGTTCTTC CASGLVLMPYNEQFF TRBJ2-1 TRBV12-5 . .
TGTGCCAGTAGTCCCCGGGGACTAGCGGGAGCAGATACGCAGTATTTT CASSPRGLAGADTQYF TRBJ2-3 TRBV19 TRBD2 .
TGCGCCAGCAGCCGGGGGACTGATACATACAATGAGCAGTTCTTC CASSRGTDTYNEQFF TRBJ2-1 TRBV5-1 . .
TGTGCCAGCAGTGATCGGTACGGCGGGAGGGATTTAGATACGCAGTATTTT CASSDRYGGRDLDTQYF TRBJ2-3 TRBV27 TRBD2 .
TGTGCCAGCAGCTCCGGGGTAGCGGGCACAGAGGCCGGGGAGCTGTTTTTT CASSSGVAGTEAGELFF TRBJ2-2 TRBV5-8 TRBD2 .
TGTGCCAGCAGCTTAACAGGGGACCTTCGGTATGAAAAACTGTTTTTT CASSLTGDLRYEKLFF TRBJ1-4 TRBV5-6 TRBD1 many
TGTGCCAGCAGTCCCTACCCCGCGGGAGGCGAGCAGTACTTC CASSPYPAGGEQYF TRBJ2-7 TRBV7-9 TRBD2 .
TGCGCCAGCAGCTTGGTGCCAGGGGAGCACAATGAGCAGTTCTTC CASSLVPGEHNEQFF TRBJ2-1 TRBV5-1 . few
TGTGCCAGCAGCTTTAGCGGCTCCTACAATGAGCAGTTCTTC CASSFSGSYNEQFF TRBJ2-1 TRBV7-9 . .
TGTGCCAGCAGCGTAGGGGGCAACCCAGGCAACAATGAGCAGTTCTTC CASSVGGNPGNNEQFF TRBJ2-1 TRBV9 . few